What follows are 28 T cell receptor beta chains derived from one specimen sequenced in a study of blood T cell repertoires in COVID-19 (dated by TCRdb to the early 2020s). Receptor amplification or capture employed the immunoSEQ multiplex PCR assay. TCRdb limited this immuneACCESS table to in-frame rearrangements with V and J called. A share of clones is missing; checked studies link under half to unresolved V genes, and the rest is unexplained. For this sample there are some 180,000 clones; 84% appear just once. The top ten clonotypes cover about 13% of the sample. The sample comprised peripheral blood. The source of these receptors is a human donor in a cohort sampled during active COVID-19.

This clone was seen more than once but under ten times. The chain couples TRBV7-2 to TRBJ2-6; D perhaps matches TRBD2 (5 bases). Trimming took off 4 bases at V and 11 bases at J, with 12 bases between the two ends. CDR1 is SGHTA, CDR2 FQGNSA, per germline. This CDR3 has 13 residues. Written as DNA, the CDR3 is TGTGCCAGCAGCTCGGACTTCGAGGACGTCCTGACTTTC. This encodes CASSSDFEDVLTF. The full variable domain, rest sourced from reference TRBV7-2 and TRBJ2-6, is GAGVSQSPSNKVTEKGKDVELRCDPISGHTALYWYRQSLGQGLEFLIYFQGNSAPDKSGLPSDRFSAERTGGSVSTLTIQRTQQEDSAVYLCASSSDFEDVLTFGAGSRLTVL.

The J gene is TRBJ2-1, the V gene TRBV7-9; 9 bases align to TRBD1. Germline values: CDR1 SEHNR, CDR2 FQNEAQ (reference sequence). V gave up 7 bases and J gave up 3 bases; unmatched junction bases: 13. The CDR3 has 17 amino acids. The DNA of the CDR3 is TGTGCCAGCACCATTTCTCCCGGGACAGGGAACTACAATGAGCAGTTCTTC. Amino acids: CASTISPGTGNYNEQFF.

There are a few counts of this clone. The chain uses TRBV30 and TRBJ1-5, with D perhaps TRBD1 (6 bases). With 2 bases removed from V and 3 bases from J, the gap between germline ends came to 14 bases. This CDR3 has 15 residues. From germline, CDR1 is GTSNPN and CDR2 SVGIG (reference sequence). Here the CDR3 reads CAWSPTGHSNQPQHF. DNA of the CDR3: TGTGCCTGGAGTCCTACGGGACACTCCAATCAGCCCCAGCATTTT.

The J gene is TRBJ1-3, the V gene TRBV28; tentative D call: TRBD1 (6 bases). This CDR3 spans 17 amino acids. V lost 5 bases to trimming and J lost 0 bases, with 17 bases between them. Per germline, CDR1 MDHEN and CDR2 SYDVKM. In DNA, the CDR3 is TGTGCCAGCAGTCCCTGGTCGGACAGAAGCTCTGGAAACACCATATATTTT. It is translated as CASSPWSDRSSGNTIYF.

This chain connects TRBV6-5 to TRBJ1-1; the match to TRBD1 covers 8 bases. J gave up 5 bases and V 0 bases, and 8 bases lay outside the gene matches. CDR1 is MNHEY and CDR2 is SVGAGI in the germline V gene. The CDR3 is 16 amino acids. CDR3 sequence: CASSYSRGHAGTEAFF. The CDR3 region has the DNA TGTGCCAGCAGTTACTCCAGGGGGCATGCAGGGACTGAAGCTTTCTTT.

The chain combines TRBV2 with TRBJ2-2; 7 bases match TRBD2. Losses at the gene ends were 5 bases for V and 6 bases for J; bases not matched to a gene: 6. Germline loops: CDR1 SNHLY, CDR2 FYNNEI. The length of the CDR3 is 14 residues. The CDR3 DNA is TGTGCCAGCAGTCCCAGCGGGATAGCCGGGGAGCTGTTTTTT. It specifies CASSPSGIAGELFF.

The CDR3 bases are TGTGCCAGCAGCAAAGTTGAGTGGGCACGGGGTGAAGCTTTCTTT. Translation: CASSKVEWARGEAFF. The chain joins TRBV21-1 to TRBJ1-1. TRBV21-1 is described as a pseudogene. The CDR3 is 15 amino acids.

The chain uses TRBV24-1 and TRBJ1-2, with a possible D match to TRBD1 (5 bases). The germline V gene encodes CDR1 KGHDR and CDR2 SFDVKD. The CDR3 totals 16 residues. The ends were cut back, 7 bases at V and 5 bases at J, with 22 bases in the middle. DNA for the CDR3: TGTGCCACCAGCACGGCTGGGACTAACGGGGATTATGGCTACACCTTC. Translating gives CATSTAGTNGDYGYTF.

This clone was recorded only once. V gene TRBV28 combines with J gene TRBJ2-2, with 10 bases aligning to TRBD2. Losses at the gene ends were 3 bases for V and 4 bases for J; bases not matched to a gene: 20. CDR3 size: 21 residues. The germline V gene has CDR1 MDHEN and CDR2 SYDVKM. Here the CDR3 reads CASSFQLNSVGTSVITGELFF. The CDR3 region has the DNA TGTGCCAGCAGTTTCCAGTTGAACTCTGTTGGGACTAGCGTAATCACCGGGGAGCTGTTTTTT. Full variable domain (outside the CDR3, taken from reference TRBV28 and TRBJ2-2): DVKVTQSSRYLVKRTGEKVFLECVQDMDHENMFWYRQDPGLGLRLIYFSYDVKMKEKGDIPEGYSVSREKKERFSLILESASTNQTSMYLCASSFQLNSVGTSVITGELFFGEGSRLTVL.

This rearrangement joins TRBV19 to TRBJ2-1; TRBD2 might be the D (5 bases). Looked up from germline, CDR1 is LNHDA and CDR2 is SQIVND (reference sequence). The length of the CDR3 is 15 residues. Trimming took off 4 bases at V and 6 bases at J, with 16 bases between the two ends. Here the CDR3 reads CASSRRRAYLNEQFF. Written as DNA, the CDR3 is TGTGCCAGTAGTAGACGGCGGGCGTATCTCAATGAGCAGTTCTTC. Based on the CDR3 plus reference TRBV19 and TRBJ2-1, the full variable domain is DGGITQSPKYLFRKEGQNVTLSCEQNLNHDAMYWYRQDPGQGLRLIYYSQIVNDFQKGDIAEGYSVSREKKESFPLTVTSAQKNPTAFYLCASSRRRAYLNEQFFGPGTRLTVL.

The CDR3, as DNA: TGCGCCAGCCACCTCTCCGGCGAGCAGTACTTC. This gives the protein CASHLSGEQYF. This chain links TRBV5-1 with TRBJ2-7; D remains unclear. Trimming removed 7 bases at V and 6 bases at J, with 11 bases between. CDR3 length equals 11 residues. CDR1 SGHRS and CDR2 YFSETQ come from the germline V gene.

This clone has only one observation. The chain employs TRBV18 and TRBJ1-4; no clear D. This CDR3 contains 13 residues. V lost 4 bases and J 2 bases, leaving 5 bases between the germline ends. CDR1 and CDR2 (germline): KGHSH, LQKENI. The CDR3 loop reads CASSHGTNEKLFF. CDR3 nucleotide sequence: TGTGCCAGCTCACACGGGACTAATGAAAAACTGTTTTTT.

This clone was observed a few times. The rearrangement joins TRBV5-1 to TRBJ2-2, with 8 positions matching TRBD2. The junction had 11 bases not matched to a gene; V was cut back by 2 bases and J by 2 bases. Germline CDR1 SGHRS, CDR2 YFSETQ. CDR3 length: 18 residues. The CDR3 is CASSFALRTSTNTGELFF. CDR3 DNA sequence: TGCGCCAGCAGCTTCGCCCTTAGGACTAGCACTAACACCGGGGAGCTGTTTTTT.

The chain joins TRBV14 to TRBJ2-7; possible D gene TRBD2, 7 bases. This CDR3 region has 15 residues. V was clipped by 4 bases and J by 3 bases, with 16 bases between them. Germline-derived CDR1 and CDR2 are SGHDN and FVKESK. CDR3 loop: CASSPPGRGLYEQYF. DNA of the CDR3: TGTGCCAGCAGCCCCCCTGGGCGGGGGCTCTACGAGCAGTACTTC.

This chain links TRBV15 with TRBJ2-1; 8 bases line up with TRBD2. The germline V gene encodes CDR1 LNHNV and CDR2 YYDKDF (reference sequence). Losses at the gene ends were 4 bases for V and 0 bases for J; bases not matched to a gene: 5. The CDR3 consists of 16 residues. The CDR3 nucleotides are TGTGCCACCAGCACGGAACTAGCGGTCTCCTACAATGAGCAGTTCTTC. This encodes CATSTELAVSYNEQFF.

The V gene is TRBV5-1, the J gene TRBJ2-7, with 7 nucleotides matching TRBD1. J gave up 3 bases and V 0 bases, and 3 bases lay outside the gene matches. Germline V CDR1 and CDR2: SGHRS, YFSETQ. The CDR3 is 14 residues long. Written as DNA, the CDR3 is TGCGCCAGCAGCTTGGCCTACAGGGGCTACGAGCAGTACTTC. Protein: CASSLAYRGYEQYF.

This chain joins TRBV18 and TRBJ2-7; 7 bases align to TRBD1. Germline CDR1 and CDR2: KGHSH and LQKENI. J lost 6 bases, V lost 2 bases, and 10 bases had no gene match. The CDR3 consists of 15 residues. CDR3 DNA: TGTGCCAGCTCACCAGCCCGGACAGGTCTCTTCGAGCAGTACTTC. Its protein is CASSPARTGLFEQYF.

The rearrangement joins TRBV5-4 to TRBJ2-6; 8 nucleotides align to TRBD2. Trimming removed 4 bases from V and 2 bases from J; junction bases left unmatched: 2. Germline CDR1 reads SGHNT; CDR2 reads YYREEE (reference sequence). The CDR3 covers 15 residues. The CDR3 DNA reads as TGTGCCAGCAGCCCGGGAGGGGCTGGGGCCAACGTCCTGACTTTC. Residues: CASSPGGAGANVLTF.

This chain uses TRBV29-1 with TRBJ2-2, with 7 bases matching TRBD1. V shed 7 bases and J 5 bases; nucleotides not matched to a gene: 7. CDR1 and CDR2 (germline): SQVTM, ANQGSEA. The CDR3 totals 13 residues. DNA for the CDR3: TGCAGCGGCGGACAGGAGACAACCGGGGAGCTGTTTTTT. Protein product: CSGGQETTGELFF.

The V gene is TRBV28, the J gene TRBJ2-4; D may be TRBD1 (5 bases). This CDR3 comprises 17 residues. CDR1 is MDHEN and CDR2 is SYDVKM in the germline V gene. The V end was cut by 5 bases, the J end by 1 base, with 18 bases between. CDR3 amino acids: CASSPVPYSGAKNIQYF. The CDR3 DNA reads TGTGCCAGCAGTCCCGTCCCTTACTCAGGGGCCAAAAACATTCAGTACTTC. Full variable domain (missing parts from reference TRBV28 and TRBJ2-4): DVKVTQSSRYLVKRTGEKVFLECVQDMDHENMFWYRQDPGLGLRLIYFSYDVKMKEKGDIPEGYSVSREKKERFSLILESASTNQTSMYLCASSPVPYSGAKNIQYFGAGTRLSVL.

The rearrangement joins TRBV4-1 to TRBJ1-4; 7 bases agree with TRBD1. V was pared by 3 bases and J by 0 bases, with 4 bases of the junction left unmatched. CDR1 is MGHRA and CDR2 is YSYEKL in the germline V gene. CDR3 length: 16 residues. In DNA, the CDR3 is TGCGCCAGCAGCCACAGACAGGGTGCAACTAATGAAAAACTGTTTTTT. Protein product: CASSHRQGATNEKLFF.

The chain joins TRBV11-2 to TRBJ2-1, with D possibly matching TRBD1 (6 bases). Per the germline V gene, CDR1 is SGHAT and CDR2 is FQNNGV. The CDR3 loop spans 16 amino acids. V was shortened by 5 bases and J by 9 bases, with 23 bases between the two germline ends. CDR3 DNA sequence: TGTGCCAGCAGCGCACTTCGAGGGGGTGCGTGGACTGAGCAGTTCTTC. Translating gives CASSALRGGAWTEQFF.

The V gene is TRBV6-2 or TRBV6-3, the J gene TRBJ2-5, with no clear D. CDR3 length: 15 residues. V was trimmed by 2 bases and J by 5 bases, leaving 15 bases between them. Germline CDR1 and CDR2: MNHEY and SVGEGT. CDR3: CASSYMHLGLETQYF. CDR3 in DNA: TGTGCCAGCAGTTACATGCATCTGGGCTTGGAGACCCAGTACTTC.

DNA of the CDR3: TGTGCCAGCACAGGGGTTGCTAACTATGGCTACACCTTC. Its translation: CASTGVANYGYTF. This rearrangement joins TRBV2 to TRBJ1-2, with a weak D call TRBD1 (6 bases). The CDR3 has 13 residues. V was pared by 7 bases and J by 0 bases, with 9 bases between. The germline CDR1 and CDR2 sequences are SNHLY and FYNNEI.

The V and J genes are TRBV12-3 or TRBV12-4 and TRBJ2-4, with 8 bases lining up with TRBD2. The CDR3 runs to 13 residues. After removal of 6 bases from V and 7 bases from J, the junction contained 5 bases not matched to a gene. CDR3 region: CASSRSGGNIQYF. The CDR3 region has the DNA TGTGCCAGCAGCCGATCGGGGGGGAACATTCAGTACTTC.

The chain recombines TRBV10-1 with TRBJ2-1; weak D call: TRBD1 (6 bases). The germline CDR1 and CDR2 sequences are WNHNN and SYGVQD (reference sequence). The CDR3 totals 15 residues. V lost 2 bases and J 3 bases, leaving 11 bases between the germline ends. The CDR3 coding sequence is TGCGCCAGCAGTGAGGGGCAGGGGATCTACAATGAGCAGTTCTTC. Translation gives CASSEGQGIYNEQFF.

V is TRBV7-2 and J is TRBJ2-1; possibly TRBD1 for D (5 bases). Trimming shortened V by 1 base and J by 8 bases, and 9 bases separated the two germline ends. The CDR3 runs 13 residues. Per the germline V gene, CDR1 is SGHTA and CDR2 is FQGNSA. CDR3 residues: CASSLGQGYEQFF. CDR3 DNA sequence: TGTGCCAGCAGCTTAGGGCAGGGTTATGAGCAGTTCTTC. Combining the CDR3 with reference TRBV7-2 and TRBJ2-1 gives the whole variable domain GAGVSQSPSNKVTEKGKDVELRCDPISGHTALYWYRQSLGQGLEFLIYFQGNSAPDKSGLPSDRFSAERTGGSVSTLTIQRTQQEDSAVYLCASSLGQGYEQFFGPGTRLTVL.

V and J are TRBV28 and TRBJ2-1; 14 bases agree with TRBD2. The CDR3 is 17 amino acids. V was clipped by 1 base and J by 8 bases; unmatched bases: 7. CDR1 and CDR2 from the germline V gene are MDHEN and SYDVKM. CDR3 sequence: CASSLLLGTSGRYEQFF. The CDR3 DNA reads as TGTGCCAGCAGTTTATTATTGGGGACTAGCGGGAGATATGAGCAGTTCTTC.